This TCR beta chain was sequenced during a study of radiotherapy plus CTLA-4 blockade in lung cancer. Study-level information: Overall, approximately 19% of patients showed an objective response, while roughly 28% attained disease control.

Of note for this clone: Its target is unknown.

Ipilimumab-mediated CTLA-4 blockade plus focal radiation was given to patients having chemo-refractory metastatic non-small-cell lung cancer. Germline V gene lookup returns CDR1 MNHNS and CDR2 SASEGT. With 3 bases clipped from V and 1 base from J, the junction kept 3 bases outside the gene matches. The CDR3 has 15 amino acids. Measured with immunoSEQ multiplex PCR; TCRdb has only the in-frame clones, and not every one. The sample includes approximately 100,000 clones, 70% to 90% of them seen just once. Regarding the study as a whole: The best predictor of response was reported to be early blood T cell clone dynamics, with interferon-beta. TCR clones of tumor origin grew in blood after radiotherapy plus ipilimumab.

The input for sequencing was peripheral blood, taken from a patient treated with radiotherapy plus ipilimumab. The TCR originated in a human donor with non-small cell lung cancer that progressed on radiotherapy plus ipilimumab. Some clones in this sample may be carry-over from other donors' samples. The V and J genes are TRBV6-1 and TRBJ1-2; TRBD1 agrees at 9 bases. CDR3 sequence reads: CASSELGQGNYGYTF. CDR3 coding DNA: TGTGCCAGCAGTGAGCTGGGACAGGGTAACTATGGCTACACCTTC.